These 5 T cell receptor beta chains were all obtained from the same sample, sequenced in a study of early T cells in non-severe SARS-CoV-2 infection. TCRdb redid the calling of the 5' RACE reads with MiXCR, one entry per CDR3 protein. This table has over 60,000 distinct CDR3 sequences, roughly 10% appearing once. Material: whole blood, obtained at baseline. The receptors come from an adult who was a healthcare worker with PCR-confirmed SARS-CoV-2 infection or an uninfected control (not recorded which).

The chain employs TRBV30 and TRBJ2-2, with a weak D call TRBD2 (6 bases). The CDR3 consists of 14 residues. V lost 2 bases and J lost 5, with 12 bases in between. Germline CDR1 reads GTSNPN; CDR2 reads SVGIG (reference sequence). Here the CDR3 reads CAWSTGLRTGELFF. DNA for the CDR3: TGTGCCTGGAGTACGGGACTCCGGACCGGGGAGCTGTTTTTT. The full variable domain, in which reference TRBV30 and TRBJ2-2 provide the parts outside the CDR3, is SQTIHQWPATLVQPVGSPLSLECTVEGTSNPNLYWYRQAAGRGLQLLFYSVGIGQISSEVPQNLSASRPQDRQFILSSKKLLLSDSGFYLCAWSTGLRTGELFFGEGSRLTVL.

This clonotype was detected only a few times. The chain links TRBV11-2 to TRBJ1-5, with unresolved D. CDR1 SGHAT and CDR2 FQNNGV come from the germline V gene. The CDR3 has 13 amino acids. V was trimmed by 5 bases and J by 4 bases, leaving 9 bases between them. The CDR3 nucleotides are TGTGCCAGCAGCGATCTCCCTAATCAGCCCCAGCATTTT. This codes for CASSDLPNQPQHF.

This clonotype was seen only a few times. This rearrangement joins TRBV9 to TRBJ1-4, with a tentative D call TRBD1 (6 bases). The V gene's germline CDR1 is SGDLS and CDR2 YYNGEE. The CDR3 length is 17 residues. V lost 3 bases and J 5 bases, leaving 20 bases between the germline ends. The CDR3 reads CASSDPLLGGENEKLFF. The CDR3 region has the DNA TGTGCCAGCAGCGACCCCCTGTTAGGGGGGGAGAATGAAAAACTGTTTTTT.

The rearrangement uses TRBV9 and TRBJ2-3, with D unresolved. CDR3 size: 15 residues. The germline gives CDR1 SGDLS, CDR2 YYNGEE. Trimming removed 1 base at V and 2 bases at J, with 11 bases between. CDR3 in amino acids: CASSVLGLDTDTQYF. As DNA, the CDR3 is TGTGCCAGCAGCGTACTGGGGTTAGACACAGATACGCAGTATTTT.

This clonotype has a count of ten or more. The J gene is TRBJ1-2, the V gene TRBV4-3; maybe TRBD1 (5 bases). Germline loops: CDR1 LGHNA, CDR2 YSLEER. V dropped 0 bases and J dropped 3 bases, with 8 bases sitting between them. CDR3 length: 14 amino acids. This CDR3 is CASSQEGVDYGYTF. CDR3 in DNA: TGCGCCAGCAGCCAAGAGGGGGTCGACTATGGCTACACCTTC.